Each of the 5 T cell receptor beta chains below was sequenced from the same sample in a study of blood T cells in healthy people across ages. Using a J-beta primer mix together with a sample-barcoded 5' primer, a second PCR was run for about 7 to 12 cycles. A single record per CDR3 protein comes from TCRdb applying MiXCR to the 5' RACE reads. The sample has approximately 780,000 distinct CDR3 sequences; roughly 24% are singletons. Separately, the same data were catalogued under a study of T cells of mothers and their children.

The sample taken for sequencing was blood. All receptors come from a boy aged 5 to 17 in good health.

This clonotype was detected ten times or more. The V and J genes are TRBV7-9 and TRBJ2-7; 7 nucleotides align to TRBD1. In germline, CDR1 is SEHNR, CDR2 FQNEAQ (reference sequence). V trimming: 6 bases; J trimming: 7 bases; junction bases outside the gene matches: 3. The CDR3 is 11 residues long. In nucleotides, the CDR3 is TGTGCCAGCAGTGAGACAGGGGAGCAGTACTTC. Translation: CASSETGEQYF.

The chain links TRBV20-1 to TRBJ1-5; 8 nucleotides match TRBD1. CDR3 length: 15 residues. Germline assignment: CDR1 DFQATT and CDR2 SNEGSKA (reference sequence). The junction had 8 bases not matched to a gene; V was cut back by 2 bases and J by 5 bases. The CDR3 reads CSARKTGADDQPQHF. The CDR3 coding sequence is TGCAGTGCTAGAAAGACAGGGGCGGACGATCAGCCCCAGCATTTT.

This clonotype was seen only a few times. This sequence joins TRBV7-3 and TRBJ2-5; D is tentatively TRBD1 or TRBD2 (5 bases each). Deletions cut 4 bases from V and 5 bases from J, with 11 bases between. The CDR3 is 13 amino acids. Germline loops: CDR1 SGHTA, CDR2 FQGTGA. CDR3 sequence reads: CASSSGDGETQYF. CDR3 in DNA: TGTGCCAGCAGCTCTGGGGACGGGGAGACCCAGTACTTC. The full variable domain, its missing parts supplied by reference TRBV7-3 and TRBJ2-5, is GAGVSQTPSNKVTEKGKYVELRCDPISGHTALYWYRQSLGQGPEFLIYFQGTGAADDSGLPNDRFFAVRPEGSVSTLKIQRTERGDSAVYLCASSSGDGETQYFGPGTRLLVL.

The gene calls are TRBV29-1 and TRBJ1-2, with D uncertain. Germline CDR1 reads SQVTM; CDR2 reads ANQGSEA. The V gene lost 8 bases and the J gene lost 11 bases, with 18 bases spanning the gap. This CDR3 has 11 amino acids. CDR3 region: CSTARLGKYTF. In nucleotides, the CDR3 is TGCAGCACGGCTCGTCTGGGAAAATACACCTTC.

This clonotype was counted many times. This chain uses TRBV25-1 with TRBJ2-1; 11 nucleotides agree with TRBD2. CDR1 MGHDK and CDR2 SYGVNS come from the germline V gene. V shed 7 bases, J shed 1 base, and the junction held 3 bases outside the gene matches. The CDR3 has 15 amino acids. The CDR3 region is CASTGTSGSYNEQFF. The CDR3 region has the DNA TGTGCCAGCACCGGGACTAGCGGTTCCTACAATGAGCAGTTCTTC.